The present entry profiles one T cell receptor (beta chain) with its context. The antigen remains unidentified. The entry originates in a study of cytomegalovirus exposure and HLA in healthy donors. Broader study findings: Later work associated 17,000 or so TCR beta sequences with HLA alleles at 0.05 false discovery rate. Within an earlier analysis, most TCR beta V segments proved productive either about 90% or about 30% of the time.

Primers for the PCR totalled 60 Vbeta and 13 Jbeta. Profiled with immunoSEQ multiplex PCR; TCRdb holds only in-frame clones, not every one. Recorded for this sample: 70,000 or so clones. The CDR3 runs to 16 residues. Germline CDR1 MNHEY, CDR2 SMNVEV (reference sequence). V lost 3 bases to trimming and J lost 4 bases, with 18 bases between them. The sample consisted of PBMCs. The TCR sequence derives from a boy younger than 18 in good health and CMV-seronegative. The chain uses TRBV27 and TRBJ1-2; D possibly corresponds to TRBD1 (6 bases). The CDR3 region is CASSFLGPGVSYGYTF. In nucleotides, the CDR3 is TGTGCCAGCAGTTTTTTAGGTCCAGGGGTTAGCTATGGCTACACCTTC.